This T cell receptor (beta chain) was sequenced for a study of Ad26.COV2.S vaccination and SARS-CoV-2 variants. CDR3 length equals 15 residues. The ends lost 0 bases at V and 0 bases at J; junction bases unmatched: 0. Germline V gives CDR1 SGHRS, CDR2 YFSETQ. Data came from immunoSEQ multiplex PCR; TCRdb stores just in-frame clones and leaves some out. The sample holds 300,000 to 450,000 clones, roughly 81% seen once. As to treatment: roughly 18 received Ad26.COV2.S at low or high dose, single or two shots; roughly 5 received placebo; per-sample allocation not given. The investigators took samples on day 63 after the first vaccine or placebo injection.

J is TRBJ2-5 and V is TRBV5-1, with TRBD1 matching over 9 bases. This receptor was obtained from a person between 18 and 65 years old who received the Ad26.COV2.S COVID-19 vaccine or a placebo. The sequences come from peripheral blood, collected in a trial of Ad26.COV2.S vaccine versus placebo. CDR3: CASSLGTGDQETQYF. In DNA form, the CDR3 reads TGCGCCAGCAGCTTGGGGACAGGGGACCAAGAGACCCAGTACTTC.